The 26 T cell receptor beta chains below were found in one sample sequenced in a study of cytomegalovirus exposure and HLA in healthy donors. Primers: 60 Vbeta forward and 13 Jbeta reverse. Using immunoSEQ multiplex PCR, the repertoire was profiled, and TCRdb retains in-frame clones only, with some absent. The sample holds over 100,000 clones; about three quarters are singletons and the top ten take roughly 6%. The source material was PBMCs. These receptors came from a man between 60 and 75 years old in good health and CMV-seropositive.

V usage is TRBV11-2 and J usage is TRBJ2-3; D not certain. This CDR3 is 11 amino acids long. The germline CDR1 and CDR2 sequences are SGHAT and FQNNGV. Trimming removed 8 bases from V and 1 base from J, with 4 bases in between. The CDR3 region has the DNA TGTGCCAGCCGGGGCACAGATACGCAGTATTTT. It translates to CASRGTDTQYF.

The rearrangement links TRBV21-1 to TRBJ2-2; TRBD1 is taken as the D call from the table, unchecked against the DNA. TRBV21-1 is a pseudogene locus. The length of the CDR3 is 14 residues. The CDR3 sequence is CARYRGRCTGELFF. In DNA form, the CDR3 reads TGTGCCAGATACAGGGGGCGATGCACCGGGGAGCTGTTTTTT.

The CDR3 DNA reads TGTGCCAGCAGTTACCAGCTAGCGGGGGGGCCCGGGGAGCTGTTTTTT. It yields the protein CASSYQLAGGPGELFF. The chain carries TRBV6-5 and TRBJ2-2, with 12 bases matching TRBD2. The V gene end was trimmed by 2 bases and the J gene end by 6 bases; junction bases not matched to a gene: 4. The CDR3 contains 16 residues. The germline CDR1 and CDR2 sequences are MNHEY and SVGAGI.

The V call is TRBV10-3, the J call TRBJ2-7; TRBD1 is a possible D gene (5 bases). CDR3 length: 16 amino acids. Trimming left V 0 bases short and J 5 bases short, with 17 bases between. Germline V CDR1 and CDR2: ENHRY, SYGVKD. Here the CDR3 DNA reads TGTGCCATCAGTGAGTCAATCGGGCAGGGCGTCAACGAGCAGTACTTC. The encoded protein is CAISESIGQGVNEQYF.

Here the CDR3 reads CASSPGTLNTGELFF. DNA for the CDR3: TGTGCCAGCAGTCCCGGGACACTGAACACCGGGGAGCTGTTTTTT. The chain has TRBV5-8 and TRBJ2-2; D may be TRBD1 (6 bases). The CDR3 is made up of 15 amino acids. Looked up from germline, CDR1 is SGHTS and CDR2 is YDEGEE. V gave up 5 bases and J gave up 1 base, with 12 bases separating them.

The J gene is TRBJ2-1, the V gene TRBV7-8, with a weak D call TRBD1 (6 bases). Trimming cost V 5 bases and J 6 bases, with 8 bases left between them. The CDR3 runs 12 residues. Per germline, CDR1 SGHVS and CDR2 FQNEAQ. This chain's CDR3 is CASSLQGNEQFF. The CDR3 DNA reads as TGTGCCAGCAGCCTACAGGGCAATGAGCAGTTCTTC.

Regarding this clone: One end of the junction does not line up with germline, which may come from a read error. The same CDR3 can be traced to other DNA sequences in this sample. The chain employs TRBV5-1 and TRBJ2-5; 11 nucleotides agree with TRBD2. CDR1 and CDR2 from the germline V gene are SGHRS and YFSETQ. This CDR3 is built from 17 residues. The chain's CDR3 is CASSLAVAGGPPETQYF. CDR3 DNA: TGCGCCAGCAGCTTGGCAGTAGCGGGGGGGCCACCGGAGACCCAATACTTC.

The chain has TRBV9 and TRBJ1-1; 9 positions match TRBD1. The germline gives CDR1 SGDLS, CDR2 YYNGEE. The CDR3 extends over 13 amino acids. The junction had 4 bases not matched to a gene; V was cut back by 6 bases and J by 4 bases. Written as DNA, the CDR3 is TGTGCCAGCAACCGACAGGGGGGCACTGAAGCTTTCTTT. This sequence encodes CASNRQGGTEAFF.

This clone appeared once. This chain uses TRBV6-1 with TRBJ2-2; 9 bases map to TRBD1. The CDR3 contains 15 residues. Unmatched junction bases numbered 6, after V lost 3 bases and J lost 7 bases. Germline V CDR1 and CDR2: MNHNS, SASEGT. DNA for the CDR3: TGTGCCAGCAGTGAGACAGGGGGAAGGATCGGGGAGCTGTTTTTT. Translating it yields CASSETGGRIGELFF.

This clone appeared once. The chain links TRBV5-1 to TRBJ2-7; D is unresolved. The length of the CDR3 is 13 residues. V was pared by 0 bases and J by 2 bases, with 6 bases between. Germline V gives CDR1 SGHRS, CDR2 YFSETQ. CDR3 bases: TGCGCCAGCAGCTTGGTTGCGACCTACGAGCAGTACTTC. This sequence encodes CASSLVATYEQYF. The full variable domain, completed using reference TRBV5-1 and TRBJ2-7, is KAGVTQTPRYLIKTRGQQVTLSCSPISGHRSVSWYQQTPGQGLQFLFEYFSETQRNKGNFPGRFSGRQFSNSRSEMNVSTLELGDSALYLCASSLVATYEQYFGPGTRLTVT.

This clone was seen a few times. The rearrangement joins TRBV7-8 to TRBJ1-2; D possibly corresponds to TRBD1 (6 bases). This CDR3 spans 14 amino acids. CDR1 and CDR2 (germline): SGHVS, FQNEAQ. Trimming left V 5 bases short and J 5 bases short, with 15 bases between. The CDR3 sequence: CASSPGELGYGYTF. CDR3 sequence (DNA): TGTGCCAGCAGCCCAGGGGAACTAGGGTATGGCTACACCTTC.

V and J are TRBV10-3 and TRBJ2-2; 7 bases match TRBD1. The germline V gene has CDR1 ENHRY and CDR2 SYGVKD. V gave up 11 bases and J gave up 2 bases; unmatched junction bases: 5. The CDR3 sequence is 13 residues long. CDR3 DNA: TGTGCCGCCGGACAGGATAACACCGGGGAGCTGTTTTTT. It codes for CAAGQDNTGELFF.

The chain combines TRBV29-1 with TRBJ1-2; TRBD1 matches 9 bases. Trimming took 4 bases from V and 8 from J; bases not matched to a gene: 11. This CDR3 is built from 14 residues. The germline CDR1 and CDR2 sequences are SQVTM and ANQGSEA. CDR3 in DNA: TGCAGCGTTGGGGGGGACAGGGTTCCTGGGGGCTACACCTTC. Amino acids: CSVGGDRVPGGYTF.

This clone was counted a few times. This rearrangement joins TRBV4-1 to TRBJ1-1; D remains ambiguous. Per the germline V gene, CDR1 is MGHRA and CDR2 is YSYEKL. The CDR3 spans 16 residues. Trimming shortened V by 5 bases and J by 3 bases, and 19 bases separated the two germline ends. CDR3: CASSKISQARDTEAFF. As DNA, the CDR3 is TGCGCCAGCAGCAAGATTAGTCAGGCGAGGGACACTGAAGCTTTCTTT.

In its sample, this clone ranks as medium-sized (0.01 to 0.1%). The chain links TRBV7-9 to TRBJ1-6, with TRBD1 matching over 9 bases. CDR3 length equals 18 residues. V lost 4 bases to trimming and J lost 5 bases; unmatched junction nucleotides: 12. Germline V gene lookup returns CDR1 SEHNR and CDR2 FQNEAQ (reference sequence). This CDR3 reads CASSSRDRASPDNSPLHF. As DNA, the CDR3 is TGTGCCAGCAGCTCCCGGGACAGGGCCTCCCCAGATAATTCACCCCTCCACTTT.

The rearrangement links TRBV5-6 to TRBJ2-1; D call uncertain. CDR1 is SGHDT and CDR2 is YYEEEE in the germline V gene. V lost 2 bases and J 0 bases, leaving 9 bases between the germline ends. This CDR3 comprises 15 residues. Here the CDR3 reads CASSFPLSSYNEQFF. CDR3 nucleotide sequence: TGTGCCAGCAGCTTTCCCTTGAGCTCCTACAATGAGCAGTTCTTC.

This sequence joins TRBV7-2 and TRBJ2-1, with TRBD1 matching 9 bases. The CDR3 runs 14 residues. Unmatched junction bases numbered 6, after V lost 5 bases and J lost 7 bases. Germline loops: CDR1 SGHTA, CDR2 FQGNSA. CDR3 loop: CASSLHRGRNEQFF. In DNA, the CDR3 is TGTGCCAGCAGCCTCCACAGGGGGCGGAATGAGCAGTTCTTC. The whole variable domain, filled in from reference TRBV7-2 and TRBJ2-1, reads GAGVSQSPSNKVTEKGKDVELRCDPISGHTALYWYRQSLGQGLEFLIYFQGNSAPDKSGLPSDRFSAERTGGSVSTLTIQRTQQEDSAVYLCASSLHRGRNEQFFGPGTRLTVL.

The V gene is TRBV30, the J gene TRBJ1-1, with D possibly being TRBD1 (6 bases). Between the trimmed V and J ends, which lost 3 bases and 2 bases, there was a span of 13 bases. CDR3 size: 14 residues. Germline loops: CDR1 GTSNPN, CDR2 SVGIG (reference sequence). CDR3 loop: CAWRADSSNTEAFF. In DNA, the CDR3 is TGTGCCTGGAGGGCGGACAGCAGTAACACTGAAGCTTTCTTT. Looking up the rest from reference TRBV30 and TRBJ1-1 gives the full variable domain: SQTIHQWPATLVQPVGSPLSLECTVEGTSNPNLYWYRQAAGRGLQLLFYSVGIGQISSEVPQNLSASRPQDRQFILSSKKLLLSDSGFYLCAWRADSSNTEAFFGQGTRLTVV.

V and J are TRBV25-1 and TRBJ1-1; no firm D call. This CDR3 comprises 14 residues. The germline V and J ends were trimmed by 2 bases and 7 bases, with 14 bases remaining between them. Per the germline V gene, CDR1 is MGHDK and CDR2 is SYGVNS. CDR3 residues: CASSELVVTGEAFF. As DNA, the CDR3 is TGTGCCAGCAGTGAACTAGTCGTTACGGGTGAAGCTTTCTTT.

The chain combines TRBV29-1 with TRBJ1-2; 7 nucleotides line up with TRBD1. The J segment lost 4 bases and the V segment lost 4 bases, leaving 12 bases of the junction unmatched. Germline V gives CDR1 SQVTM, CDR2 ANQGSEA. The CDR3 covers 15 residues. The CDR3 region has the DNA TGCAGCGTTGGGGCCCCCAGGGGGAGCAGCTATGGCTACACCTTC. Its protein is CSVGAPRGSSYGYTF.

The chain is built from TRBV6-1 and TRBJ1-5; the match to TRBD1 covers 10 bases. Germline CDR1 MNHNS, CDR2 SASEGT. The CDR3 has 15 residues. With V trimmed by 6 bases and J by 3 bases, 5 bases remained unmatched. Written as DNA, the CDR3 is TGTGCCAGCAGACCGGGACAGGGGAACAATCAGCCCCAGCATTTT. This gives the protein CASRPGQGNNQPQHF.

This chain uses TRBV5-4 with TRBJ1-2, with TRBD1 matching 9 bases. CDR3 length equals 16 residues. J gave up 4 bases and V 0 bases, and 7 bases lay outside the gene matches. The V gene's germline CDR1 is SGHNT and CDR2 YYREEE (reference sequence). The CDR3 is CASSLEGQGSSYGYTF. The CDR3 DNA reads TGTGCCAGCAGCTTGGAGGGACAGGGATCCTCCTATGGCTACACCTTC.

Concerning this clone: A read error may account for a junction end that differs from germline. The chain carries TRBV7-9 and TRBJ2-3; TRBD1 matches 8 bases. This CDR3 comprises 12 residues. Germline values: CDR1 SEHNR, CDR2 FQNEAQ (reference sequence). DNA for the CDR3: TGTTCCAGCAGCGGACAGGGAGATACGCAGTATTTT. It is translated as CSSSGQGDTQYF. Full variable domain (rest looked up from reference TRBV7-9 and TRBJ2-3): DTGVSQNPRHKITKRGQNVTFRCDPISEHNRLYWYRQTLGQGPEFLTYFQNEAQLEKSRLLSDRFSAERPKGSFSTLEIQRTEQGDSAMYLCSSSGQGDTQYFGPGTRLTVL.

The CDR3: CASSRGSSGGTGNEQFF. CDR3 DNA sequence: TGCGCCAGCAGCCGAGGGAGTAGCGGGGGGACTGGGAATGAGCAGTTCTTC. This chain joins TRBV4-3 and TRBJ2-1; 10 nucleotides line up with TRBD2. The germline gives CDR1 LGHNA, CDR2 YSLEER. V was clipped by 4 bases and J by 7 bases; unmatched bases: 13. The CDR3 length is 17 residues.

This clone was seen only once. This chain links TRBV7-9 with TRBJ2-2; 9 bases are shared with TRBD1. V shed 3 bases, J shed 7 bases, and the junction held 9 bases outside the gene matches. Per the germline V gene, CDR1 is SEHNR and CDR2 is FQNEAQ (reference sequence). The CDR3 contains 16 residues. CDR3 sequence (DNA): TGTGCCAGCAGCTTTCCGGGACAGGGACGGAACGGGGAGCTGTTTTTT. It is translated as CASSFPGQGRNGELFF.

The genes are TRBV7-2 and TRBJ1-6; no firm D call. The CDR3 spans 14 residues. Germline V gene sequence: CDR1 SGHTA, CDR2 FQGNSA. Trimming cost V 2 bases and J 7 bases, with 9 bases left between them. Written as DNA, the CDR3 is TGTGCCAGCAGCTTAATTACATACAATTCACCCCTCCACTTT. Encoded protein: CASSLITYNSPLHF.